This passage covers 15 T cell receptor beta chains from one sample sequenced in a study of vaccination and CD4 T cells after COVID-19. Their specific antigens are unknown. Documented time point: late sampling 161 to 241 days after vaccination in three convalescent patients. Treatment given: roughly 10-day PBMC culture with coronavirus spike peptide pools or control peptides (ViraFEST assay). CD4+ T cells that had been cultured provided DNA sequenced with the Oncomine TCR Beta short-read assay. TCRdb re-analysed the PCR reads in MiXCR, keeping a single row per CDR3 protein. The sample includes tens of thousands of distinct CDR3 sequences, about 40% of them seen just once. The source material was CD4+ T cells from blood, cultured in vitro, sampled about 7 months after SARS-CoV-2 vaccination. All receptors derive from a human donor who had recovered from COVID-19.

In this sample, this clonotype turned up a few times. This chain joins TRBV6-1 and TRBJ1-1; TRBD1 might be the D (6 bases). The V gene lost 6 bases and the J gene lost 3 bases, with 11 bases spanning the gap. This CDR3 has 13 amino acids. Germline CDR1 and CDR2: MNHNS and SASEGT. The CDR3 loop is CASRSDSYTEAFF. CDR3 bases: TGTGCCAGCAGATCGGACAGCTACACTGAAGCTTTCTTT.

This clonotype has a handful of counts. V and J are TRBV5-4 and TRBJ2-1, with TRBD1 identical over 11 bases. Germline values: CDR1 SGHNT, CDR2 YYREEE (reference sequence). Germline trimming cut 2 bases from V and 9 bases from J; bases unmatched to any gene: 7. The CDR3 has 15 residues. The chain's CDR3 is CASSLAGQGAGEQFF. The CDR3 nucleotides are TGTGCCAGCAGCTTAGCCGGACAGGGGGCAGGTGAGCAGTTCTTC.

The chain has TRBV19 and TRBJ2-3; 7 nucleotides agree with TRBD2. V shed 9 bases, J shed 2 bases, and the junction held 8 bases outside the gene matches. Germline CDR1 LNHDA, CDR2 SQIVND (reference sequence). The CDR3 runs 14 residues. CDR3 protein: CASRSSGNTDTQYF. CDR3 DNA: TGTGCCAGCCGATCTAGCGGAAACACAGATACGCAGTATTTT.

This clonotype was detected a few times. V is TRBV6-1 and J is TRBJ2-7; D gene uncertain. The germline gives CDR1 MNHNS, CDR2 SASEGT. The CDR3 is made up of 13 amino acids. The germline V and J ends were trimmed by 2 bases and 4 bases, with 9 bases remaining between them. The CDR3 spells CASSENTDYEQYF. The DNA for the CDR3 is TGTGCCAGCAGTGAAAACACGGATTACGAGCAGTACTTC.

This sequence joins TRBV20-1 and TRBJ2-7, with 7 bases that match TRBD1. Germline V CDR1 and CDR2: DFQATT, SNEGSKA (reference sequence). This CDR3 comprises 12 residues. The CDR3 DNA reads TGCAGCCCGGGGCAGGGGGTTTACGAGCAGTACTTC. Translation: CSPGQGVYEQYF.

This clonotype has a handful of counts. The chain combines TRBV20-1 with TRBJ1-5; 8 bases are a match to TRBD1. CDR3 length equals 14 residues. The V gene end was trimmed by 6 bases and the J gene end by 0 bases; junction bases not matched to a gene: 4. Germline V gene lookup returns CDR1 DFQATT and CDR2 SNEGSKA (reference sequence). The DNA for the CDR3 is TGCAGTGCAACAGGGGGATATAGCAATCAGCCCCAGCATTTT. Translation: CSATGGYSNQPQHF.

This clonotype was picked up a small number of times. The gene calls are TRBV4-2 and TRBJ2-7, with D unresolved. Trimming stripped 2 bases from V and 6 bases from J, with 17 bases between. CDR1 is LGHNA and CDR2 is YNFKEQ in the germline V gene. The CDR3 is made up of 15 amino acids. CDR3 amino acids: CASSQRISEGSEQYF. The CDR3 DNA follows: TGTGCCAGCAGCCAAAGGATTTCCGAAGGGTCCGAGCAGTACTTC.

The CDR3 DNA is TGTGCCAGCAGTTACTCTTGGGAACTGAACTCACCCCTCCACTTT. Its protein product is CASSYSWELNSPLHF. The chain couples TRBV6-5 to TRBJ1-6; D ambiguous. CDR1 and CDR2 (germline): MNHEY, SVGAGI. The CDR3 covers 15 residues. Trimming took 0 bases from V and 10 from J, leaving 13 bases between them.

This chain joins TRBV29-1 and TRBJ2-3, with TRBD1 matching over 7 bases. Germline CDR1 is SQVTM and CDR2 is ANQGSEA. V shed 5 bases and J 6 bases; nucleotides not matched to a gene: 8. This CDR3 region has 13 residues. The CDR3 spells CSVTTGPGDTQYF. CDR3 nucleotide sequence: TGCAGCGTTACGACAGGGCCCGGGGATACGCAGTATTTT.

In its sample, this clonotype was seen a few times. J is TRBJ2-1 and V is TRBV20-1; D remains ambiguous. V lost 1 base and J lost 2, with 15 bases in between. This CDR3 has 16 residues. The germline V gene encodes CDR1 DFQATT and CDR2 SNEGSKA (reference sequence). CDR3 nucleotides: TGCAGTGCTAGAGTCCGCCTGGGCGGAACCTACAATGAGCAGTTCTTC. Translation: CSARVRLGGTYNEQFF.

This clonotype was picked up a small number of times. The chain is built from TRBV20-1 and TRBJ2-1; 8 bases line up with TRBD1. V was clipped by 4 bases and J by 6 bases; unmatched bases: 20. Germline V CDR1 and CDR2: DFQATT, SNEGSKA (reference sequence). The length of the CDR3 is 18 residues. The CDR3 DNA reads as TGCAGTGCTAAATCGACTTTCGGTGGACAGGGTTTTTTCAATGAGCAGTTCTTC. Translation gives CSAKSTFGGQGFFNEQFF.

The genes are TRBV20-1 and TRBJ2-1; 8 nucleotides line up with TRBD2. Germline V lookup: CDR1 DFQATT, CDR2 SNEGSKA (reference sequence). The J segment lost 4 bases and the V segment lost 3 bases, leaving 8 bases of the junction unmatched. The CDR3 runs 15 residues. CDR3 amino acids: CSARRISGDYNEQFF. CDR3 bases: TGCAGTGCTAGGCGAATTAGCGGGGATTACAATGAGCAGTTCTTC.

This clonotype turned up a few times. The CDR3, as DNA: TGTGCCAGCAGTTCGGACAGATATCAGCCCCAGCATTTT. Translating it yields CASSSDRYQPQHF. The genes are TRBV27 and TRBJ1-5; a weak D match, TRBD1 (6 bases). Trimming took off 4 bases at V and 5 bases at J, with 9 bases between the two ends. The germline CDR1 and CDR2 sequences are MNHEY and SMNVEV (reference sequence). The CDR3 runs 13 residues.

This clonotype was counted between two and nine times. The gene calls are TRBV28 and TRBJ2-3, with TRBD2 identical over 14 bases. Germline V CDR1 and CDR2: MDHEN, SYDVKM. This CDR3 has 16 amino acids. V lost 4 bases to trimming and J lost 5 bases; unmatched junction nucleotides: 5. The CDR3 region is CASSSRLAGGLDTQYF. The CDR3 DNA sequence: TGTGCCAGCAGTTCCCGACTAGCGGGAGGGTTAGATACGCAGTATTTT.

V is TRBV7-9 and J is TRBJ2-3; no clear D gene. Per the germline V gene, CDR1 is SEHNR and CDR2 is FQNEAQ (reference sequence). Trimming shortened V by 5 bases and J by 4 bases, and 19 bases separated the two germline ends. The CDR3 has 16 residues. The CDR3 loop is CASSPPSAKSADTQYF. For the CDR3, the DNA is TGTGCCAGCAGCCCCCCCAGTGCGAAAAGCGCAGATACGCAGTATTTT.